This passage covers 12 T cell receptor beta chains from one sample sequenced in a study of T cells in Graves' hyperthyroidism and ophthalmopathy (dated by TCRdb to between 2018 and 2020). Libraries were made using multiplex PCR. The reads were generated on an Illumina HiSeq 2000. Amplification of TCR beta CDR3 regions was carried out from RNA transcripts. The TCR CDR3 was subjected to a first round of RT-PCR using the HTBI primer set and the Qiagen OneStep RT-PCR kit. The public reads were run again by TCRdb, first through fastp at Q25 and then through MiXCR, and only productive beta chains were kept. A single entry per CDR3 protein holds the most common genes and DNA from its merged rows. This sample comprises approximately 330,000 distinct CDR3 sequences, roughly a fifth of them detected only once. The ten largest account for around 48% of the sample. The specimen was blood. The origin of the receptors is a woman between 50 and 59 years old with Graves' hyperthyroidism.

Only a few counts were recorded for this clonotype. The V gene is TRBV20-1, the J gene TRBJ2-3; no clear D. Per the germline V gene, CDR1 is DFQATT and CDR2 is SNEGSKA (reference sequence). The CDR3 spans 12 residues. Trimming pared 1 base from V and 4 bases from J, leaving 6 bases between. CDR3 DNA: TGCAGTGCTAGAGGGTCCGCAGATACGCAGTATTTT. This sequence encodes CSARGSADTQYF.

The CDR3, as DNA: TGTGCCACCAGTGACCTGATCTATACGCAGTATTTT. It codes for CATSDLIYTQYF. This rearrangement joins TRBV24-1 to TRBJ2-3; D remains unclear. Trimming took off 4 bases at V and 7 bases at J, with 8 bases between the two ends. The CDR3 loop spans 12 amino acids. CDR1 is KGHDR, CDR2 SFDVKD, per germline.

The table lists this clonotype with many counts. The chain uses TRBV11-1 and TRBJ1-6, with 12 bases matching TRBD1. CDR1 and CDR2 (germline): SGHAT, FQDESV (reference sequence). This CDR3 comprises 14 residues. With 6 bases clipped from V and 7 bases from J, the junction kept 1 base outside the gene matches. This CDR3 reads CASRGQGANSPLHF. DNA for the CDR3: TGTGCCAGCAGGGGACAGGGGGCAAATTCACCCCTCCACTTT.

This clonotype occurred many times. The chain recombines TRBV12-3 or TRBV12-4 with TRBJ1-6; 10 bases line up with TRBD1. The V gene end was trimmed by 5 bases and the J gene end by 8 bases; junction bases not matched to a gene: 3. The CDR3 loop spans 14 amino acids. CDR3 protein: CASSLTGGDSPLHF. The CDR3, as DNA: TGTGCCAGCAGTCTGACAGGGGGCGATTCACCCCTCCACTTT.

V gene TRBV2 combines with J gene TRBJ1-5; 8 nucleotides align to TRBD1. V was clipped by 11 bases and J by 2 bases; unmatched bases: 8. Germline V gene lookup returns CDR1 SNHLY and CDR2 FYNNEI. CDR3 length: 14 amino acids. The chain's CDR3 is CAAAQGGGNQPQHF. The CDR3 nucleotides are TGTGCCGCAGCACAGGGGGGTGGCAATCAGCCCCAGCATTTT.

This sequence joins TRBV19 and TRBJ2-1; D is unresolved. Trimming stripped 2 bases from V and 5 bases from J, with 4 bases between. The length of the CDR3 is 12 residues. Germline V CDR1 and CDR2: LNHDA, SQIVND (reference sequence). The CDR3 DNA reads TGTGCCAGTAGTATACCGAACAATGAGCAGTTCTTC. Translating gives CASSIPNNEQFF.

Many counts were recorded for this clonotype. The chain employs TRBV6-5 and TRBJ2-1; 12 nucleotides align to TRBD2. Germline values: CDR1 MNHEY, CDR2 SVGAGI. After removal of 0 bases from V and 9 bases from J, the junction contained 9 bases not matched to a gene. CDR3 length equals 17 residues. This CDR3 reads CASSYSASGGASTEQFF. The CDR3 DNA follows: TGTGCCAGCAGTTACTCGGCTAGCGGGGGGGCAAGCACTGAGCAGTTCTTC.

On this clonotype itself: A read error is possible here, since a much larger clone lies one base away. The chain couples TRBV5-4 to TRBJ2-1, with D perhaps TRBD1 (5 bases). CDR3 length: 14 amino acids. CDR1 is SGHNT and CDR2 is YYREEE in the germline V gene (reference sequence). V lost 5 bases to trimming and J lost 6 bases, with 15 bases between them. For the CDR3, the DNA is TGTGCCAGCAGATCAAAAGGTGGGGCCAATGAGCAGTTCTTC. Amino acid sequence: CASRSKGGANEQFF.

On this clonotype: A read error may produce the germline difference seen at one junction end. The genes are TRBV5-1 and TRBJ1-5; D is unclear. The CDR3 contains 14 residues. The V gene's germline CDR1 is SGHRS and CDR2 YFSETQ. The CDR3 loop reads CASRRGSSDQPQHF. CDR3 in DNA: TGTGCCAGCAGGCGAGGTTCGTCCGATCAGCCCCAGCATTTT.

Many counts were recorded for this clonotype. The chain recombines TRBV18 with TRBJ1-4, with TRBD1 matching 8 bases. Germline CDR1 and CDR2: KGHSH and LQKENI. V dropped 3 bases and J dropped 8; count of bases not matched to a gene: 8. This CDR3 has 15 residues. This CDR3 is CASSPLGQGGEKLFF. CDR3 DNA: TGTGCCAGCTCACCCCTCGGACAGGGTGGAGAAAAACTGTTTTTT.

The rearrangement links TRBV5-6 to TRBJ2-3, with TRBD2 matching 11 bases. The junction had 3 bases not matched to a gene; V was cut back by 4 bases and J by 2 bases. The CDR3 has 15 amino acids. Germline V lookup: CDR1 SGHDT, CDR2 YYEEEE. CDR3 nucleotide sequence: TGTGCCAGCAGCCCACTAGCGGGGGCCACAGATACGCAGTATTTT. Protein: CASSPLAGATDTQYF.

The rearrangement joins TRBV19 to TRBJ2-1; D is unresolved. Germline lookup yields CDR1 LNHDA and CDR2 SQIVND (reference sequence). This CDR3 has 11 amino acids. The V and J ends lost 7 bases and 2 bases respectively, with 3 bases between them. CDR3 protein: CASNTYNEQFF. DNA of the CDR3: TGTGCCAGTAATACCTACAATGAGCAGTTCTTC.